This record looks at one T cell receptor (beta chain) sequence and its context. Its matching antigen is unknown. This record comes from a study of shared clonotypes between healthy human individuals. Background on the study: Each donor contributed plates that comprised three CD4 naive, three CD4 memory, two CD8 naive and one CD8 memory. Study-wide findings and caveats: What naive subsets generally showed was a larger estimated richness than memory subsets showed.

Trimming shortened V by 7 bases and J by 3 bases, and 16 bases separated the two germline ends. The V gene's germline CDR1 is SEHNR and CDR2 FQNEAQ (reference sequence). The CDR3 has 14 residues. Repertoires were generated with immunoSEQ multiplex PCR, while TCRdb's copy carries only in-frame clones and drops some. The sample includes fewer than 1.6 million clones, around 98.5% of them seen just once. The chain is built from TRBV7-9 and TRBJ2-7; D might be TRBD1 or TRBD2, each matching 5 bases. The sequence came from a man aged 25-40 years in good health. The specimen was naive CD4+ T cells sorted from blood. Stated subset: CD45RA+ positively selected. CDR3 region: CASTRGDQVYEQYF. CDR3 nucleotides: TGTGCCAGCACCCGAGGGGACCAGGTCTACGAGCAGTACTTC.